The clone carrying this T cell receptor (beta chain) was recorded many times. What it recognizes is unknown. The CDR3 length is 13 residues. CDR1 is MDHEN and CDR2 is SYDVKM in the germline V gene. V was pared by 6 bases and J by 5 bases, with 13 bases between. Primers used in a second PCR of about 6 to 11 cycles were a sample-barcoded 5' primer and a J-beta primer mix. MiXCR was run by TCRdb on the 5' RACE reads, yielding one entry per CDR3 protein. The sample lists 750,000 to 950,000 distinct CDR3 sequences; more than 25% were seen once. This specimen belongs to a study of blood T cells in healthy people across ages. Overall study results and limits: Naive CD4+ cell counts and diversity both ran higher in long-lived than in aged donors. The study regarded diversity estimates from one million T cells as underestimates. Across samples, TCR beta diversity tracked strongly with naive T cell percentage.

These data also formed part of another study, on T cells of mothers and their children.

The sequenced sample consisted of blood. This TCR was recovered from a boy aged 5 to 17 in good health. This rearrangement joins TRBV28 to TRBJ2-5; TRBD2 is a possible D gene (6 bases). The CDR3 DNA reads TGTGCCAGCAGCCCCGGGGCGGGGGAGACCCAGTACTTC. As protein: CASSPGAGETQYF. Using reference TRBV28 and TRBJ2-5 for the parts outside the CDR3, the full variable domain is DVKVTQSSRYLVKRTGEKVFLECVQDMDHENMFWYRQDPGLGLRLIYFSYDVKMKEKGDIPEGYSVSREKKERFSLILESASTNQTSMYLCASSPGAGETQYFGPGTRLLVL.